This T cell receptor beta chain comes out of a study of identical twins. Study-level points and caveats: Models, which agreed with sharing between unrelated individuals, nonetheless underestimated the out-of-frame TCR alpha sharing seen in monozygotic twins.

Losses at the gene ends were 7 bases for V and 1 base for J; bases not matched to a gene: 10. The CDR3 extends over 16 amino acids. The germline CDR1 and CDR2 sequences are MGHRA and YSYEKL. This clonotype turned up a few times. Its antigen is as yet unknown. In TCRdb, the 5' RACE reads were re-called with MiXCR into one record per CDR3 protein. The sample lists 420,000 or so distinct CDR3 sequences; about 18% were seen once. The gene calls are TRBV4-1 and TRBJ2-7; 10 bases match TRBD2. The sequencing input was naive T cells sorted from blood. The clonotype was recovered from a man aged 45 to 65 in good health. CDR3 region: CASTPRWTSGSYEQYF. The CDR3 DNA is TGCGCCAGCACCCCTCGATGGACTAGCGGATCCTACGAGCAGTACTTC.